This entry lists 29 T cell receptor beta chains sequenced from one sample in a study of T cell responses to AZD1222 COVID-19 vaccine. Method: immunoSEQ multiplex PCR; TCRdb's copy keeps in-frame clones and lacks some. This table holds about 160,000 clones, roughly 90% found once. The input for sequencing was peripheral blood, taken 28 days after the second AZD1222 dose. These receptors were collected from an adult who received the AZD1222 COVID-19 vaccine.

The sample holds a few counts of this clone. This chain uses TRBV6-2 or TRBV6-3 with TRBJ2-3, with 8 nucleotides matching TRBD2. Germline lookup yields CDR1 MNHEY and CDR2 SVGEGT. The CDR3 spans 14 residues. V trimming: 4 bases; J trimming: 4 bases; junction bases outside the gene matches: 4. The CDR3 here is CASSSRGGADTQYF. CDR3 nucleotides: TGTGCCAGCAGTTCCCGGGGGGGGGCAGATACGCAGTATTTT.

The chain's CDR3 is CASRLLLGGEKLFF. CDR3 sequence (DNA): TGTGCCAGCAGGCTACTGCTCGGTGGGGAAAAACTGTTTTTT. This chain connects TRBV6-5 to TRBJ1-4; no clear D. The ends were cut back, 6 bases at V and 8 bases at J, with 16 bases in the middle. The CDR3 totals 14 residues. CDR1 is MNHEY, CDR2 SVGAGI, per germline.

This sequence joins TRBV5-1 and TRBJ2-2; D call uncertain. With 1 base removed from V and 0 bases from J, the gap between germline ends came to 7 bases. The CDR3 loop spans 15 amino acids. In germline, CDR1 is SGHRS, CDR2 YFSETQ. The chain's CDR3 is CASSLMPSNTGELFF. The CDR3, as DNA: TGCGCCAGCAGCTTGATGCCGTCGAACACCGGGGAGCTGTTTTTT.

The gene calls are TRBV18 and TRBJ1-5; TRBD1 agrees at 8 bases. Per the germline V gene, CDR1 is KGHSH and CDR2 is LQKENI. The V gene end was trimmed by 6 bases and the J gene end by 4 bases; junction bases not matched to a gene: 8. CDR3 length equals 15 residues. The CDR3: CASSFRQGQNQPQHF. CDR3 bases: TGTGCCAGCTCTTTCAGACAGGGGCAAAATCAGCCCCAGCATTTT.

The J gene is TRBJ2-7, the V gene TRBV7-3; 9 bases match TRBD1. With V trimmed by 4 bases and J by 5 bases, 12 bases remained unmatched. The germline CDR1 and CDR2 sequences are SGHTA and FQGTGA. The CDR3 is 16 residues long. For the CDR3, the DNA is TGTGCCAGCAGCTATCAAACCGGGACAGGGTACCACGAGCAGTACTTC. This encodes CASSYQTGTGYHEQYF.

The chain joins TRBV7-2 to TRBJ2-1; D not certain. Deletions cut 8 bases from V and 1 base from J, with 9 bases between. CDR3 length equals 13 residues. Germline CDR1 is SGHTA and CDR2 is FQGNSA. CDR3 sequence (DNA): TGTGCCAGCCGAGGTCGGTCCTACAATGAGCAGTTCTTC. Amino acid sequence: CASRGRSYNEQFF.

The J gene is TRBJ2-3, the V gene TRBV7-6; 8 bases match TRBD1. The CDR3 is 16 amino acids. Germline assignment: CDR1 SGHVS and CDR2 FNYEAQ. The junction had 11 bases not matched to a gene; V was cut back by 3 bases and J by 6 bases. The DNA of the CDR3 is TGTGCCAGCAGCTTCACAGGACAGGGCGTAATTGATACGCAGTATTTT. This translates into CASSFTGQGVIDTQYF. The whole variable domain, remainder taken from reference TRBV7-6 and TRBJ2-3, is GAGVSQSPRYKVTKRGQDVALRCDPISGHVSLYWYRQALGQGPEFLTYFNYEAQQDKSGLPNDRFSAERPEGSISTLTIQRTEQRDSAMYRCASSFTGQGVIDTQYFGPGTRLTVL.

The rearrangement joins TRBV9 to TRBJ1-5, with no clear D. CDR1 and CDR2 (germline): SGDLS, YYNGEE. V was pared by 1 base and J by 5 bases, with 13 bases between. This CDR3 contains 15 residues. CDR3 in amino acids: CASSVTPSEDQPQHF. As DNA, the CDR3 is TGTGCCAGCAGCGTAACACCTTCGGAGGATCAGCCCCAGCATTTT.

In DNA form, the CDR3 reads TGTGCCAGCAGCTTCGGATCCGGGGAGCTGTTTTTT. This encodes CASSFGSGELFF. The chain has TRBV11-2 and TRBJ2-2; D remains unclear. V was shortened by 3 bases and J by 6 bases, with 5 bases between the two germline ends. This CDR3 spans 12 amino acids. The germline CDR1 and CDR2 sequences are SGHAT and FQNNGV.

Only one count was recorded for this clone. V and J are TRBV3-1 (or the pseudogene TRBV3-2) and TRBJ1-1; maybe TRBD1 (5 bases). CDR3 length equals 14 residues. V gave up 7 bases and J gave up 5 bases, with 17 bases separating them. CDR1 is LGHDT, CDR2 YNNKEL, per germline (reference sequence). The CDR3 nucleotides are TGTGCCAGCACCTTCAACGGGGCGGGGACTGAAGCTTTCTTT. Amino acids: CASTFNGAGTEAFF.

CDR3 nucleotides: TGTGCCACTTCAGGGTACTCTGGAAACACCATATATTTT. Its translation: CATSGYSGNTIYF. The V call is TRBV10-3, the J call TRBJ1-3; tentative D call: TRBD1 (5 bases). V shed 10 bases and J shed 0 bases, with 10 bases lying between them. The CDR3 is 13 residues long. Germline CDR1 reads ENHRY; CDR2 reads SYGVKD.

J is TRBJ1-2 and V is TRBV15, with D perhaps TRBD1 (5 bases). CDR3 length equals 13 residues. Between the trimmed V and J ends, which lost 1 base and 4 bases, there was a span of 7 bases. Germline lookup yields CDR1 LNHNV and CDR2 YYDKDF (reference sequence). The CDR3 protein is CATSRGDAYGYTF. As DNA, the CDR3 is TGTGCCACCAGCAGAGGGGACGCCTATGGCTACACCTTC.

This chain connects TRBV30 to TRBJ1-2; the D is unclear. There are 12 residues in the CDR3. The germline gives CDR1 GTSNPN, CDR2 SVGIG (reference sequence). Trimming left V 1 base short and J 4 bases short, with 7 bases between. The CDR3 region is CAWSASGYGYTF. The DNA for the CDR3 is TGTGCCTGGAGTGCGTCTGGCTATGGCTACACCTTC.

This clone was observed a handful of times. Here the CDR3 reads CASSPGVAYGYTF. The CDR3 bases are TGTGCCAGCAGCCCAGGGGTGGCCTATGGCTACACCTTC. The gene calls are TRBV11-2 and TRBJ1-2; weak D call: TRBD1 (6 bases). This CDR3 contains 13 residues. Trimming removed 5 bases at V and 4 bases at J, with 11 bases between. CDR1 and CDR2 from the germline V gene are SGHAT and FQNNGV.

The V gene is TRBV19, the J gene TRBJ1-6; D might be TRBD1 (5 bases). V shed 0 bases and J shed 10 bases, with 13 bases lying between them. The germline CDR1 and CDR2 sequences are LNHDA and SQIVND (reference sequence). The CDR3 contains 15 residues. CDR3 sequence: CASSIDLSGGSPLHF. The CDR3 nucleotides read TGTGCCAGTAGTATAGATCTATCGGGGGGGTCACCCCTCCACTTT.

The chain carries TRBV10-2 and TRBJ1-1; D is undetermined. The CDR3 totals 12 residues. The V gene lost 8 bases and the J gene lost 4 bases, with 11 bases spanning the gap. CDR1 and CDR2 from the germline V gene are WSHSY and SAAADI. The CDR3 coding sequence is TGCGCCAGCGTGGGCGGGAGCACTGAAGCTTTCTTT. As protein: CASVGGSTEAFF.

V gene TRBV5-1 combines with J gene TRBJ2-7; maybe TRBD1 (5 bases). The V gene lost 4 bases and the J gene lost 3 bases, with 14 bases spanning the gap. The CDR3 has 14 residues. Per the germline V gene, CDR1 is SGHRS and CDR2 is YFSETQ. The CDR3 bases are TGCGCCAGCAGCCAAAGGGGTGTGAACTACGAGCAGTACTTC. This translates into CASSQRGVNYEQYF.

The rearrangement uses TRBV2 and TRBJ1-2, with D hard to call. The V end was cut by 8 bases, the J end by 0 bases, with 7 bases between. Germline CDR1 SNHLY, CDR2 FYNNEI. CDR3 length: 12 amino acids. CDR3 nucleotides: TGTGCCAGCGTGCAGTCTAACTATGGCTACACCTTC. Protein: CASVQSNYGYTF.

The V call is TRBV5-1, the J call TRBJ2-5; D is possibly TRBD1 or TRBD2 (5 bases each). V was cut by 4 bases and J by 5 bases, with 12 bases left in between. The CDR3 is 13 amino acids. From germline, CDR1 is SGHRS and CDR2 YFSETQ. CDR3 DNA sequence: TGCGCCAGCAGCCGGGCCGAGGGGGAGACCCAGTACTTC. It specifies CASSRAEGETQYF.

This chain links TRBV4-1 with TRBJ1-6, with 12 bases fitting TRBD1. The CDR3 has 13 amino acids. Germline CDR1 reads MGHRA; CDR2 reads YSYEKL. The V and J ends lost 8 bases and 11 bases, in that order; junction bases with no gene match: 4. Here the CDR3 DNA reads TGCGCCAGCCTGGGACAGGGGGCTACACCCCTCCACTTT. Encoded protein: CASLGQGATPLHF.

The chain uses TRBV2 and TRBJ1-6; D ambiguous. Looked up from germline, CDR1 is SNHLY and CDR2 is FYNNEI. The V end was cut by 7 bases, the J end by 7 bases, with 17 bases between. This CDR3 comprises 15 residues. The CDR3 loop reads CASTTFSNGNSPLHF. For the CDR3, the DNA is TGTGCCAGCACAACTTTCTCTAACGGGAATTCACCCCTCCACTTT.

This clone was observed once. For the CDR3, the DNA is TGTGCCAGCAGTCGGACAGGGCCAGATGGCTACACCTTC. This encodes CASSRTGPDGYTF. The chain links TRBV6-5 to TRBJ1-2, with 8 bases aligning to TRBD1. CDR3 length: 13 amino acids. V lost 5 bases and J lost 6; bases outside the gene matches: 5. Per the germline V gene, CDR1 is MNHEY and CDR2 is SVGAGI.

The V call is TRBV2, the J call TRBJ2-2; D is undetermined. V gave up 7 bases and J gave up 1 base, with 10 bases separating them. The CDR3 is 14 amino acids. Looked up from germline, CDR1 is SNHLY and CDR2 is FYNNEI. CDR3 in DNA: TGTGCCAGCACGAGCCAACGGAACACCGGGGAGCTGTTTTTT. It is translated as CASTSQRNTGELFF.

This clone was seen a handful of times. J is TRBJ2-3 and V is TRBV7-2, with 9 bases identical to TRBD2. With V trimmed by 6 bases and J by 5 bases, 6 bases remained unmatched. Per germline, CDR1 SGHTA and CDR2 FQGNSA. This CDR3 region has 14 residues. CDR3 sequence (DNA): TGTGCCAGCAGTCGCGGGGGGGCAGGAGATACGCAGTATTTT. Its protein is CASSRGGAGDTQYF.

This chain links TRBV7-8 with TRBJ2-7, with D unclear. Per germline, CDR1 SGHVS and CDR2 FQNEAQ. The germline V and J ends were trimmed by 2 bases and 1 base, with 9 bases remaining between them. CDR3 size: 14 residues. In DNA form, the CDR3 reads TGTGCCAGCAGCTTAAAGGCACGTTCCTACGAGCAGTACTTC. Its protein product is CASSLKARSYEQYF.

CDR3 DNA: TGTGCCTGGAGCACCCTCGAACTGGAGCCCCAGCATTTT. As protein: CAWSTLELEPQHF. The chain employs TRBV30 and TRBJ1-5; D not resolved. This CDR3 is 13 amino acids long. From germline, CDR1 is GTSNPN and CDR2 SVGIG (reference sequence). Trimming removed 3 bases at V and 8 bases at J, with 14 bases between. The whole variable domain, remainder taken from reference TRBV30 and TRBJ1-5, is SQTIHQWPATLVQPVGSPLSLECTVEGTSNPNLYWYRQAAGRGLQLLFYSVGIGQISSEVPQNLSASRPQDRQFILSSKKLLLSDSGFYLCAWSTLELEPQHFGDGTRLSIL.

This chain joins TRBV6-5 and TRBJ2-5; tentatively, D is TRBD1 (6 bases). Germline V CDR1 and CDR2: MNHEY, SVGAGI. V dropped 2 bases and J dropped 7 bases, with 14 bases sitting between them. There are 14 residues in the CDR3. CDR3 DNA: TGTGCCAGCAGTTACGGGACATCTCAAAGGACCCAGTACTTC. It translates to CASSYGTSQRTQYF.

CDR3 sequence reads: CATSLIPGTTNTEAFF. The CDR3 DNA reads as TGTGCCACTTCCCTTATCCCCGGGACAACTAACACTGAAGCTTTCTTT. The chain couples TRBV27 to TRBJ1-1; D is possibly TRBD1 (6 bases). The ends were cut back, 10 bases at V and 2 bases at J, with 23 bases in the middle. Per germline, CDR1 MNHEY and CDR2 SMNVEV (reference sequence). The CDR3 is 16 residues long.

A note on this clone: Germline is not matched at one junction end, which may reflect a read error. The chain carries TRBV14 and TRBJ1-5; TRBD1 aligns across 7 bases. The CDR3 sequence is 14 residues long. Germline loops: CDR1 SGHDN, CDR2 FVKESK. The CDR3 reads CASSSTGRNQPQHF. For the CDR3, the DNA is TGTGCCAGCAGCTCGACAGGGCGCAATCAACCCCAGCATTTT.